The clone carrying this TCR beta chain was recorded a few times. The antigen is undetermined. TCRdb fed the RT-PCR reads into MiXCR, producing one record per CDR3 protein. Of hundreds of thousands of distinct CDR3 sequences in the sample, about 14% are singletons; the top ten hold approximately 7%. The trim removed 0 bases at V and 7 bases at J, leaving 8 bases unmatched. From germline, CDR1 is SGHRS and CDR2 YFSETQ. The length of the CDR3 is 16 residues. This entry is derived from a study of response to subunit inactivated influenza vaccine. The study, taken as a whole, reports: Authors suggested each seasonal flu vaccination may recruit only limited numbers of new T cells.

The source material was PBMCs from blood, sampled less than 15 days before vaccination. The chain has TRBV5-1 and TRBJ2-4; 9 bases line up with TRBD1. The receptor was derived from a man aged 50 to 60 who received an inactivated influenza vaccine. The CDR3 sequence: CASSLEGQGARNIQYF. CDR3 bases: TGCGCCAGCAGCTTGGAGGGACAGGGAGCCCGGAACATTCAGTACTTC. The full variable domain, completed using reference TRBV5-1 and TRBJ2-4, is KAGVTQTPRYLIKTRGQQVTLSCSPISGHRSVSWYQQTPGQGLQFLFEYFSETQRNKGNFPGRFSGRQFSNSRSEMNVSTLELGDSALYLCASSLEGQGARNIQYFGAGTRLSVL.